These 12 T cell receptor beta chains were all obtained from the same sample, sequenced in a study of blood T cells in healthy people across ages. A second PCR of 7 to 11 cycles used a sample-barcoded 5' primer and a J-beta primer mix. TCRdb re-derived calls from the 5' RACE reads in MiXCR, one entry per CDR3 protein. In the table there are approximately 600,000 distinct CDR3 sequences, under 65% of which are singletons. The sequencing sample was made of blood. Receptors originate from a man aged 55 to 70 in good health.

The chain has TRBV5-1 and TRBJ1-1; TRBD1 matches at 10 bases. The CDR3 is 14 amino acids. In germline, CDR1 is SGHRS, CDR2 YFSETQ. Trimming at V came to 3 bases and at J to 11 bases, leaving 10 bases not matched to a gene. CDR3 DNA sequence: TGCGCCAGCAGCTACGGGACAGGGGCGAGTTCGGCTTTCTTT. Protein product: CASSYGTGASSAFF. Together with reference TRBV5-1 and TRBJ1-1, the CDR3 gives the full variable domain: KAGVTQTPRYLIKTRGQQVTLSCSPISGHRSVSWYQQTPGQGLQFLFEYFSETQRNKGNFPGRFSGRQFSNSRSEMNVSTLELGDSALYLCASSYGTGASSAFFGQGTRLTVV.

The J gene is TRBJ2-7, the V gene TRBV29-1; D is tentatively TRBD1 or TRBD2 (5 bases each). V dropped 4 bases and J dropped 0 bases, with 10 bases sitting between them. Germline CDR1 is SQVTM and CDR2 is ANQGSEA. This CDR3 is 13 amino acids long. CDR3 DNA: TGCAGCGTTGTCGCAGGGAGCTCCTACGAGCAGTACTTC. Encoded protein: CSVVAGSSYEQYF.

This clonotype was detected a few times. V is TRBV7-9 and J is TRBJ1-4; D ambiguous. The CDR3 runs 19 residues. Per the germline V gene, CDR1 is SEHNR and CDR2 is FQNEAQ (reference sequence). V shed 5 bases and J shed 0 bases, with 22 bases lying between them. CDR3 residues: CASSPRGYEDRPTNEKLFF. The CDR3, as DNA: TGTGCCAGCAGCCCCCGGGGATACGAAGACCGTCCAACTAATGAAAAACTGTTTTTT.

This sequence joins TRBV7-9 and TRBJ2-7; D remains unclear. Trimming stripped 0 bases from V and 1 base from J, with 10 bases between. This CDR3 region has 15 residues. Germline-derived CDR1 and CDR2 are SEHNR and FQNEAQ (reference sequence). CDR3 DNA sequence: TGTGCCAGCAGCTTAGCGTCCGCACCTTCCTACGAGCAGTACTTC. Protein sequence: CASSLASAPSYEQYF.

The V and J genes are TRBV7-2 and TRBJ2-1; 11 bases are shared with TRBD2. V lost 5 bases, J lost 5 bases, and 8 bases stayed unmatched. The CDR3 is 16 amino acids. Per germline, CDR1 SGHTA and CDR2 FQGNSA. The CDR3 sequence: CASSLLLAGVHNEQFF. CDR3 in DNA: TGTGCCAGCAGCCTCTTACTAGCGGGGGTCCACAATGAGCAGTTCTTC.

CDR3 region: CSVEGLAGELFF. In nucleotides, the CDR3 is TGCAGCGTTGAAGGGTTGGCCGGGGAGCTGTTTTTT. The chain joins TRBV29-1 to TRBJ2-2; D is unresolved. CDR1 SQVTM and CDR2 ANQGSEA come from the germline V gene. V lost 1 base and J 6 bases, leaving 6 bases between the germline ends. The CDR3 is 12 amino acids.

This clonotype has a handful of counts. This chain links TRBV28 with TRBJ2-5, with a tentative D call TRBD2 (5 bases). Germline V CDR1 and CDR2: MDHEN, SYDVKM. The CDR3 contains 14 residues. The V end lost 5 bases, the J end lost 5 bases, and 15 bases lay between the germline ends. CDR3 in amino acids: CASSTPTEGETQYF. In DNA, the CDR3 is TGTGCCAGCAGTACCCCGACTGAGGGCGAGACCCAGTACTTC.

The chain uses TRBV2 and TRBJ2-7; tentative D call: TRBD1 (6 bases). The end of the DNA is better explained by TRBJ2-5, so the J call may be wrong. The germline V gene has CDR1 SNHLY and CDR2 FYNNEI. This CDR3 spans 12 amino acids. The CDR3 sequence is CASSKGGETQYF. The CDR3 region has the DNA TGTGCCAGCAGTAAAGGGGGAGAGACCCAGTACTTC.

This CDR3 is CASKPGDKNIQYF. In DNA, the CDR3 is TGTGCCAGCAAACCAGGGGACAAAAACATTCAGTACTTC. The gene calls are TRBV27 and TRBJ2-5, with a weak D call TRBD1 (6 bases). Judging by the DNA end, TRBJ2-4 fits better; the J call may be wrong. This CDR3 contains 13 residues. Germline CDR1 is MNHEY and CDR2 is SMNVEV (reference sequence).

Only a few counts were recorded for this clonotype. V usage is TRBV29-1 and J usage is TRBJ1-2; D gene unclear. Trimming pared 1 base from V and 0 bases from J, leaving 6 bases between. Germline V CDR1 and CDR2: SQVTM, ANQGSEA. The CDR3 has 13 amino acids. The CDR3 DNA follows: TGCAGCGTTGAAGCCGGGGCTAACTATGGCTACACCTTC. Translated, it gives CSVEAGANYGYTF.

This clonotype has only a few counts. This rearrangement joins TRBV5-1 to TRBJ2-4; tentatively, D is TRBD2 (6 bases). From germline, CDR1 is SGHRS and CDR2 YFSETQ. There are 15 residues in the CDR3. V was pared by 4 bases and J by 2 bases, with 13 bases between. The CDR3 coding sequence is TGCGCCAGCAGCCCCGACGGGGGAACCAAAAACATTCAGTACTTC. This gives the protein CASSPDGGTKNIQYF.

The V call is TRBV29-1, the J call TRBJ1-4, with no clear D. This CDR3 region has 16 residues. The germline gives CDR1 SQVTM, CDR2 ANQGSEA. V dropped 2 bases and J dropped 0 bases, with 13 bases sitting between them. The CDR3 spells CSVESPARATNEKLFF. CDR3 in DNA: TGCAGCGTTGAAAGCCCAGCCCGTGCAACTAATGAAAAACTGTTTTTT.